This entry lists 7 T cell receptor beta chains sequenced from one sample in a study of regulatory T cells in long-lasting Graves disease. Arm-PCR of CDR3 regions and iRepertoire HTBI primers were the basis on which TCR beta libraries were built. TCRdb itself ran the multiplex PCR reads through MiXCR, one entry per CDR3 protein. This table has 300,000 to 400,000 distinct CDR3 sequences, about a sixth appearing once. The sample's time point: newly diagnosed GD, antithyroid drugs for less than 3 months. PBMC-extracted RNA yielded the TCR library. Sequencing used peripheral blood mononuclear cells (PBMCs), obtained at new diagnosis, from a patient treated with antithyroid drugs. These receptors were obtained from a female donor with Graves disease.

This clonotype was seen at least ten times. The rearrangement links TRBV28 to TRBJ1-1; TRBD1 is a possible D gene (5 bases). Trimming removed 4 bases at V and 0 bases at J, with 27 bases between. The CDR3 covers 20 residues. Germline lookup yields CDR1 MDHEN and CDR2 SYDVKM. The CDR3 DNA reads TGTGCCAGCAGTTCAGATTACCCCCTGGGGGGGGACTACATGAACACTGAAGCTTTCTTT. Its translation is CASSSDYPLGGDYMNTEAFF.

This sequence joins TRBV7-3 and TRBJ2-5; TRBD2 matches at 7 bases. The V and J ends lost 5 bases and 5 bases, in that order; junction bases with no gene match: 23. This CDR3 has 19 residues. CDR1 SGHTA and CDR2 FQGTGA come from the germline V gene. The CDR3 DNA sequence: TGTGCCAGCAGCCAAGAATGGGCTAGCGGCGACCCTCGGGAGGAGACCCAGTACTTC. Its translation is CASSQEWASGDPREETQYF.

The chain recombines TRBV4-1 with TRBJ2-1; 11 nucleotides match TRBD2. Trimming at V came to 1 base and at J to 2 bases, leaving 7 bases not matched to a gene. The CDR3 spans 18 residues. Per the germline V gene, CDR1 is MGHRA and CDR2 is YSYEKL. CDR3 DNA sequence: TGCGCCAGCAGCCAAGGGGGTAGCGGGAGGGCCCCCTACAATGAGCAGTTCTTC. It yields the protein CASSQGGSGRAPYNEQFF.

The CDR3 protein is CASWDFYNEQFF. The CDR3 DNA follows: TGTGCCAGTTGGGATTTTTACAATGAGCAGTTCTTC. V gene TRBV28 combines with J gene TRBJ2-1; the D is unclear. The CDR3 has 12 residues. Germline values: CDR1 MDHEN, CDR2 SYDVKM. Deletions cut 9 bases from V and 4 bases from J, with 10 bases between.

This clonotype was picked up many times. CDR3 protein: CATSDSGLGEQYF. The CDR3 DNA reads TGTGCCACCAGTGACTCCGGGTTGGGCGAGCAGTACTTC. The rearrangement links TRBV24-1 to TRBJ2-7; D not resolved. The V end lost 4 bases, the J end lost 6 bases, and 12 bases lay between the germline ends. CDR1 is KGHDR, CDR2 SFDVKD, per germline. This CDR3 is 13 amino acids long.

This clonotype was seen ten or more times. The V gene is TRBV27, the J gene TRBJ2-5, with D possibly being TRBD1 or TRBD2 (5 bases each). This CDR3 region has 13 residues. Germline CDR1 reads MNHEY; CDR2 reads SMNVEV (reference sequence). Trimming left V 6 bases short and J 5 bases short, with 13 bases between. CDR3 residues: CASSLGAGETQYF. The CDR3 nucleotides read TGTGCCAGCAGCCTCGGGGCGGGCGAGACCCAGTACTTC.

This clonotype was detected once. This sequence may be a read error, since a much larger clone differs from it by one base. The CDR3 is CASPRPVNQPQHF. CDR3 sequence (DNA): TGTGCCAGTCCGCGGCCCGTCAATCAGCCCCAGCATTTT. The gene calls are TRBV6-2 or TRBV6-3 and TRBJ1-5; D call uncertain. The V end lost 9 bases, the J end lost 3 bases, and 12 bases lay between the germline ends. Germline V gene lookup returns CDR1 MNHEY and CDR2 SVGEGT. CDR3 length: 13 amino acids.